This TCR beta chain was documented in a study of T cell clones after liver transplantation. Study-level information: TCRbeta sequencing after a pre-transplant mixed lymphocyte reaction identified graft-donor-reactive clones, later tracked in post-transplant blood.

Assay used: immunoSEQ multiplex PCR; TCRdb lists only in-frame clones, some missing. The profile shows some 75,000 clones, approximately 80% of them singletons. The CDR3 loop spans 17 amino acids. Germline trimming cut 4 bases from V and 5 bases from J; bases unmatched to any gene: 14. CDR1 is SGHRS and CDR2 is YFSETQ in the germline V gene. Overall study results and limits: Post-transplant, graft-donor-reactive CD4 TCRbeta sequences in blood dropped significantly in 5 of 8 subjects.

Unstimulated PBMCs were sorted into CD3+CD4+ and CD3+CD8+ populations. On this clone itself: Antigen specificity is unknown.

The V call is TRBV5-1, the J call TRBJ2-3; 9 nucleotides align to TRBD2. The source material was CD4+ T cells from blood, sampled before liver transplant. The TCR sequence derives from a human donor who received a liver transplant. CDR3 coding DNA: TGCGCCAGCAGCAAATCGGGACTAGCCGGCTACCAAGATACGCAGTATTTT. It codes for CASSKSGLAGYQDTQYF.